Listed below are T cell receptor beta chains from one sample, sequenced in a study of blood T cell repertoires in COVID-19. Here immunoSEQ multiplex PCR was the method, and the copy in TCRdb shows in-frame clones only, minus some. The sample holds some 220,000 clones; about 83% are singletons and the top ten take over 0.95%. The sample comprised peripheral blood. The source is a woman aged 30 to 39 with COVID-19, enrolled during active disease. The CDR3 runs from the conserved cysteine through the conserved F or W. The order of the fields is J gene, V gene, clone size, D gene, CDR3 protein, CDR3 DNA. The D gene is left open where the match is weak. A clone size is listed for some rows: how often the clone was seen (once, few, many), or a class if it is expanded.

TRBJ1-5 | TRBV18 | - | TRBD1 | CASSRTGGSNQPQHF | TGTGCCAGCTCCAGGACAGGGGGTAGCAATCAGCCCCAGCATTTT
TRBJ2-1 | TRBV6-5 | - | - | CASSYLNEQFF | TGTGCCAGCAGTTACCTCAATGAGCAGTTCTTC
TRBJ1-2 | TRBV6-2/TRBV6-3 | - | - | CASSNRLPNYGYTF | TGTGCCAGCAGTAATAGACTTCCTAACTATGGCTACACCTTC
TRBJ2-7 | TRBV14 | - | - | CASSRQQPGEQYF | TGTGCCAGCAGCCGACAGCAACCTGGCGAGCAGTACTTC
TRBJ2-5 | TRBV5-4 | - | TRBD2 | CASNSDSGGARETQYF | TGTGCCAGCAACTCGGATAGCGGGGGGGCTCGAGAGACCCAGTACTTC
TRBJ2-1 | TRBV11-3 | - | TRBD2 | CASSPTGLAYNEQFF | TGTGCCAGCAGCCCAACGGGACTAGCGTACAATGAGCAGTTCTTC
TRBJ1-6 | TRBV27 | - | TRBD1 | CASRDRNNSPLHF | TGTGCCAGCAGGGACAGGAATAATTCACCCCTCCACTTT
TRBJ1-5 | TRBV19 | - | TRBD1 | CASTGGQGSNQPQHF | TGTGCCAGTACCGGGGGACAGGGGAGCAATCAGCCCCAGCATTTT
TRBJ2-2 | TRBV4-3 | - | TRBD2 | CASSQAGGGNTGELFF | TGCGCCAGCAGCCAAGCGGGCGGGGGGAACACCGGGGAGCTGTTTTTT
TRBJ2-3 | TRBV6-2/TRBV6-3 | - | TRBD2 | CASSYGQLAGVTDTQYF | TGTGCCAGCAGTTACGGGCAACTAGCGGGAGTAACAGATACGCAGTATTTT
TRBJ2-1 | TRBV30 | - | - | CAWRSTLSGEQFF | TGTGCCTGGAGAAGCACCCTTAGCGGTGAGCAGTTCTTC
TRBJ2-3 | TRBV21-1 | - | - | CASSKKSRAPWGGTDTQYF | TGTGCCAGCAGCAAAAAAAGCCGTGCCCCATGGGGGGGGACAGATACGCAGTATTTT
TRBJ2-1 | TRBV25-1 | - | TRBD2 | CASSESPSGTSSYNEQFF | TGTGCCAGCAGTGAATCCCCTTCCGGGACTAGCTCCTACAATGAGCAGTTCTTC
TRBJ1-2 | TRBV11-2 | - | - | CASGLQGYYGYTF | TGTGCCAGCGGCCTACAGGGATACTATGGCTACACCTTC
TRBJ2-3 | TRBV24-1 | few | TRBD1 | CATSDLGTGGTDTQYF | TGTGCCACCAGTGATTTAGGGACAGGGGGGACAGATACGCAGTATTTT
TRBJ2-3 | TRBV5-1 | - | TRBD2 | CASSLAIAGGPGDTQYF | TGCGCCAGCAGCTTGGCCATCGCGGGAGGGCCGGGGGATACGCAGTATTTT
TRBJ2-1 | TRBV7-9 | - | - | CASREGRHNEQFF | TGTGCCAGCAGAGAGGGTCGCCACAATGAGCAGTTCTTC
TRBJ2-1 | TRBV25-1 | few | - | CASETGPEQFF | TGTGCCAGCGAAACAGGGCCTGAGCAGTTCTTC
TRBJ1-3 | TRBV19 | - | TRBD1 | CASSIIGQGTGNTIYF | TGTGCCAGTAGTATAATTGGACAGGGAACTGGAAACACCATATATTTT
TRBJ2-1 | TRBV29-1 | - | TRBD2 | CSVRTSGDHEQFF | TGCAGCGTCAGGACTAGCGGCGATCATGAGCAGTTCTTC
TRBJ1-1 | TRBV6-6 | - | - | CASTPPDRLEAFF | TGTGCCAGCACTCCGCCGGACAGATTAGAGGCTTTCTTT
TRBJ2-1 | TRBV4-3 | - | - | CASSQEGRGMYNEQFF | TGCGCCAGCAGCCAAGAGGGACGGGGGATGTACAATGAGCAGTTCTTC
TRBJ1-1 | TRBV7-9 | - | TRBD1 | CASSPRQGREGDTEAFF | TGTGCCAGCTCGCCGAGACAGGGGCGCGAAGGGGACACTGAAGCTTTCTTT
TRBJ2-5 | TRBV27 | - | - | CASSSLGTQNQETQYF | TGTGCCAGCAGTTCTCTCGGGACACAAAACCAAGAGACCCAGTACTTC
TRBJ2-2 | TRBV6-6 | - | TRBD2 | CASSLSGRTGELFF | TGTGCCAGCAGTTTAAGCGGGAGAACCGGGGAGCTGTTTTTT
TRBJ1-2 | TRBV27 | - | TRBD1 | CASSKDRGDYGYTF | TGTGCCAGCAGTAAAGACAGGGGAGACTATGGCTACACCTTC
TRBJ2-1 | TRBV28 | - | TRBD1 | CASRPHRTGDYNEQFF | TGTGCCAGCAGACCCCACCGGACAGGGGACTACAATGAGCAGTTCTTC
TRBJ2-1 | TRBV5-1 | - | - | CASGLQRIDEQFF | TGCGCCAGCGGACTACAGAGAATTGATGAGCAGTTCTTC
TRBJ2-2 | TRBV7-2 | - | TRBD1 | CASSPSRNRGTGELFF | TGTGCCAGCAGCCCGTCAAGGAACAGGGGCACCGGGGAGCTGTTTTTT
TRBJ1-2 | TRBV10-3 | once | - | CATISDRPRDAFYGYTF | TGTGCCACCATCAGTGACAGGCCCCGCGACGCTTTCTATGGCTACACCTTC
TRBJ1-1 | TRBV27 | - | - | CASRTRGTEAFF | TGTGCCAGTAGGACAAGGGGCACTGAAGCTTTCTTT
TRBJ2-3 | TRBV19 | - | - | CASRPRITDTQYF | TGTGCCAGCCGTCCCAGGATCACAGATACGCAGTATTTT
TRBJ1-1 | TRBV5-1 | - | - | CASSLDPLPAPTEAFF | TGCGCCAGCAGCTTGGACCCGCTACCTGCCCCCACTGAAGCTTTCTTT
TRBJ2-2 | TRBV12-5 | - | - | CASGLVLSGEGTGELFF | TGTGCTAGTGGTTTGGTACTCTCAGGGGAGGGCACCGGGGAGCTGTTTTTT
TRBJ1-4 | TRBV28 | - | - | CASSSLITGTYNEKLFF | TGTGCCAGCAGTTCACTCATTACCGGGACTTACAATGAAAAACTGTTTTTT
TRBJ2-7 | TRBV4-3 | - | TRBD1 | CASSLRDRDYEQYF | TGCGCCAGCAGCCTCCGGGACAGGGACTACGAGCAGTACTTC
TRBJ2-7 | TRBV27 | - | TRBD1 | CASSLTPPGQGFYEQYF | TGTGCCAGCAGCTTGACTCCTCCGGGACAGGGTTTCTACGAGCAGTACTTC
TRBJ2-2 | TRBV2 | - | TRBD2 | CASLLAGETGELFF | TGTGCCAGTTTACTAGCGGGGGAAACCGGGGAGCTGTTTTTT
TRBJ2-4 | TRBV28 | - | TRBD2 | CASSLYGGAKNIQYF | TGTGCCAGCAGTTTGTACGGGGGGGCCAAAAACATTCAGTACTTC
TRBJ2-5 | TRBV7-6 | - | TRBD1 | CASSPDRGRRRQETQYF | TGTGCCAGCAGCCCGGACAGGGGGCGCCGGAGGCAAGAGACCCAGTACTTC
TRBJ2-3 | TRBV13 | - | TRBD1 | CASSPPGTGKDTQYF | TGTGCCAGCAGCCCACCCGGGACAGGGAAAGATACGCAGTATTTT
TRBJ2-1 | TRBV19 | - | TRBD2 | CASSIVPGLAHNEQFF | TGTGCCAGTAGTATCGTGCCGGGACTAGCCCACAATGAGCAGTTCTTC
TRBJ1-1 | TRBV6-1 | - | - | CASSERGRANTEAFF | TGTGCCAGCAGTGAAAGGGGGAGGGCGAACACTGAAGCTTTCTTT